A single sample gave rise to the 10 T cell receptor beta chains below, sequenced in a study of long-term antiretroviral therapy in people with HIV. Survey-level immunoSEQ v3.0 assays were run. Assay: immunoSEQ multiplex PCR; the TCRdb copy retains only in-frame clones and omits some. Of 25,000 to 35,000 clones in the sample, 80% to 90% were seen once. The specimen was unsorted PBMCs, collected 0.8 years before starting antiretroviral therapy. Source of these receptors: a man between 18 and 35 years old with HIV.

This clone was detected once. The V and J genes are TRBV5-1 and TRBJ1-1; D is unclear. V dropped 0 bases and J dropped 4 bases, with 16 bases sitting between them. CDR3 size: 16 residues. Germline assignment: CDR1 SGHRS and CDR2 YFSETQ. The DNA of the CDR3 is TGCGCCAGCAGCTTGGGGACGGCCCAAATGGGCACTGAAGCTTTCTTT. It encodes CASSLGTAQMGTEAFF.

The CDR3 region is CASSPRGAGQETQYF. CDR3 DNA: TGTGCCAGCAGCCCCAGGGGGGCAGGGCAGGAGACCCAGTACTTC. The V and J genes are TRBV7-2 and TRBJ2-5, with D perhaps TRBD1 (7 bases). The V end was cut by 5 bases, the J end by 5 bases, with 18 bases between. The CDR3 is 15 residues long. Germline CDR1 is SGHTA and CDR2 is FQGNSA.

The chain has TRBV9 and TRBJ2-5; TRBD1 matches 7 bases. V lost 4 bases to trimming and J lost 1 base; unmatched junction nucleotides: 4. The germline V gene encodes CDR1 SGDLS and CDR2 YYNGEE. The CDR3 has 14 amino acids. Here the CDR3 reads CASSYRDSQETQYF. The CDR3 nucleotides read TGTGCCAGCAGCTACCGGGACAGCCAAGAGACCCAGTACTTC.

The V gene is TRBV18, the J gene TRBJ1-1; TRBD1 aligns across 7 bases. The germline gives CDR1 KGHSH, CDR2 LQKENI. The CDR3 contains 16 residues. Germline trimming cut 4 bases from V and 0 bases from J; bases unmatched to any gene: 8. This CDR3 reads CASSQGALSMNTEAFF. CDR3 DNA: TGTGCCAGCTCACAGGGGGCGCTTTCCATGAACACTGAAGCTTTCTTT.

This chain connects TRBV4-1 to TRBJ1-1; the D gene is possibly TRBD1 (6 bases). Germline CDR1 MGHRA, CDR2 YSYEKL. V gave up 6 bases and J gave up 1 base, with 9 bases separating them. This CDR3 is 13 amino acids long. CDR3: CASSLDRNTEAFF. The CDR3 DNA reads as TGCGCCAGCAGTCTGGACAGGAACACTGAAGCTTTCTTT.

The chain recombines TRBV11-1 with TRBJ2-5; D gene unclear. The CDR3 has 14 amino acids. Germline loops: CDR1 SGHAT, CDR2 FQDESV (reference sequence). The V and J ends lost 4 bases and 2 bases respectively, with 11 bases between them. This CDR3 is CASSSQTPQETQYF. CDR3 sequence (DNA): TGTGCCAGCAGCTCCCAGACTCCACAAGAGACCCAGTACTTC.

In nucleotides, the CDR3 is TGCGCCAGCAGCCCTGGATCTAGTGCTGAAGCTTTCTTT. Residues: CASSPGSSAEAFF. V and J are TRBV5-1 and TRBJ1-1; unclear D gene. The CDR3 extends over 13 amino acids. Per the germline V gene, CDR1 is SGHRS and CDR2 is YFSETQ. V was pared by 4 bases and J by 6 bases, with 13 bases between.

The chain employs TRBV18 and TRBJ2-7; D perhaps matches TRBD1 (6 bases). CDR1 KGHSH and CDR2 LQKENI come from the germline V gene. Trimming left V 4 bases short and J 2 bases short, with 6 bases between. The CDR3 runs 12 residues. In DNA, the CDR3 is TGTGCCAGCTCACGGGACACCTACGAGCAGTACTTC. As protein: CASSRDTYEQYF.

This clone was picked up one time. The rearrangement joins TRBV5-3 to TRBJ2-1, with 12 bases aligning to TRBD2. TRBV5-3 is flagged as an ORF with uncertain function. The ends lost 4 bases at V and 4 bases at J; junction bases unmatched: 12. The CDR3 contains 18 residues. CDR3 region: CARSLTLSSGRGYNEQFF. CDR3 in DNA: TGTGCCAGAAGCCTTACCCTTTCTAGCGGGAGGGGTTACAATGAGCAGTTCTTC.

The rearrangement links TRBV5-6 to TRBJ1-5; no clear D gene. CDR3 length equals 13 residues. The ends were cut back, 2 bases at V and 3 bases at J, with 6 bases in the middle. Looked up from germline, CDR1 is SGHDT and CDR2 is YYEEEE. DNA for the CDR3: TGTGCCAGCAGCTTCAGGAACAATCAGCCCCAGCATTTT. Protein sequence: CASSFRNNQPQHF.